A single T cell receptor beta chain is shown here with its context. The clone's antigen remains unknown. Including the terminal cysteine and phenylalanine, the CDR3 comprises 15 residues. Nucleotide data are not available. The germline V gene specifies SGHRS as CDR1 and YFSETQ as CDR2. This specimen belongs to a study of monozygotic twins with inflammatory bowel disease (dated by TCRdb to between 2017 and 2020). With respect to the entire study: In total, roughly 30 monozygotic twin pairs made up the full study: 19 Danish pairs, all IBD-discordant, plus nine German pairs, of which four were IBD-concordant and five were IBD-discordant. The search for disease-associated traits relied mainly on comparing IBD patients with their genetically identical healthy co-twins within discordant pairs. Each individual had, on average, about 151 000 unique TCRalpha sequences and 181 000 unique TCRbeta sequences available for analysis.

The method was 5' RACE. The input for every TCR library was roughly 3,200 ng of total RNA. For each sample, cDNA synthesis with SMARTScribe reverse transcriptase was split into eight separate reactions. During cDNA synthesis, template switching was used to introduce unique molecular identifiers that contained a 6-nucleotide sample barcode. TCRalpha and TCRbeta cDNA was amplified in two nested PCRs of roughly 16 and 10 cycles, and bead purification was carried out after each PCR. Before amplification, the cDNA was both treated with uracil DNA-glycosylase and purified with the QIAquick PCR purification kit. The second PCR added Illumina TruSeq-compatible adapters along with sample-specific barcodes. TapeStation and Qubit were used to check library quality and concentration, and 5 to 6.5 ng of each library was pooled. Sequencing of pooled libraries was carried out on an Illumina HiSeq2500 single-index Rapid Run using 2 x 100 bp reads and custom sequencing primers. Per the source publication's procedure: MiGEC version 1.2.6 was used for UMI-based consensus assembly to correct PCR and sequencing errors. MiXCR version 2.1.1 was used for V(D)J alignment, clonotype assembly and CDR3 extraction. Normalisation of gene usage, clonotype sharing and MAIT/NKT TCR abundance was achieved by analysing the top 1000, 10 000 and 20 000 clonotypes per sample. After downsampling to 27 000 UMIs, diversity was calculated as the inverse Simpson index using the vegan R package. Paired Mann-Whitney U tests on discordant twin pairs were used, with Benjamini-Hochberg multiple-testing correction. TCRdb reprocessed the reads, so every CDR3 protein sequence counts as one entry and DNA is not shown. The V and J calls come from TCRdb's annotation, not from the publication. Per the sample table, the count is more than 350,000 distinct CDR3 sequences. Of the sample, 2.4% falls within the top ten clones.

General findings and caveats noted by the study authors: Different T cell subtypes could not be distinguished in the analysis. Concordant and discordant twins showed no difference in repertoire similarity, possibly because of limited statistical power. IBD patients shared fewer clonotypes with other individuals than healthy twins did, most markedly in patients showing signs of disease activity. No single strong signal or clonotype linked to IBD turned up in the results, so the idea that one exists was not supported. Because patients received different immunosuppressive treatments, the repertoires may have picked up extra background noise and variability between individuals. IBD patients had lower TCRbeta repertoire diversity, measured by the inverse Simpson index, than their healthy co-twins.

From each donor, a roughly 2.6 ml peripheral blood sample was collected into PAXgene tubes and stored at -80 degrees C. Without any T cell sorting, total RNA was extracted from whole blood using the PAXgene blood miRNA kit on an automated QIAcube. Deep TCRalpha and TCRbeta repertoire profiling with unique molecular barcoding was performed on peripheral blood of monozygotic twin pairs concordant or discordant for inflammatory bowel disease. Smoking habits were recorded for all twin pairs, with individuals classified as current, former or never smokers. This receptor chain uses TRBV5-1 and TRBJ2-2; TCRdb lists TRBD1, though no DNA is available to test this call. The receptor comes from a human donor with ulcerative colitis or Crohn's disease, or a healthy co-twin of an affected twin (not recorded which). Sequencing input: blood. The CDR3 reads CASSHTGESTGELFF.